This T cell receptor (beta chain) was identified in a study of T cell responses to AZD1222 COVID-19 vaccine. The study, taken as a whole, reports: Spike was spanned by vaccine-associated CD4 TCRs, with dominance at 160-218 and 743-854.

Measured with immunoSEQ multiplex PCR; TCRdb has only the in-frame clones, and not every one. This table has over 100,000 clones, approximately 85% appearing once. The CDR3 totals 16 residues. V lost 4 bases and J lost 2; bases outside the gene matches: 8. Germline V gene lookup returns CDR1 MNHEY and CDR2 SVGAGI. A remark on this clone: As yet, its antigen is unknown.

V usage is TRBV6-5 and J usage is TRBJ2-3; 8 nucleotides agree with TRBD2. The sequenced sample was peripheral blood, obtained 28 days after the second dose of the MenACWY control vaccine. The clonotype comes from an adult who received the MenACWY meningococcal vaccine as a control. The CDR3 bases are TGTGCCAGCAGTTCTCGGGGGGGACGGGCCACAGATACGCAGTATTTT. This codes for CASSSRGGRATDTQYF.